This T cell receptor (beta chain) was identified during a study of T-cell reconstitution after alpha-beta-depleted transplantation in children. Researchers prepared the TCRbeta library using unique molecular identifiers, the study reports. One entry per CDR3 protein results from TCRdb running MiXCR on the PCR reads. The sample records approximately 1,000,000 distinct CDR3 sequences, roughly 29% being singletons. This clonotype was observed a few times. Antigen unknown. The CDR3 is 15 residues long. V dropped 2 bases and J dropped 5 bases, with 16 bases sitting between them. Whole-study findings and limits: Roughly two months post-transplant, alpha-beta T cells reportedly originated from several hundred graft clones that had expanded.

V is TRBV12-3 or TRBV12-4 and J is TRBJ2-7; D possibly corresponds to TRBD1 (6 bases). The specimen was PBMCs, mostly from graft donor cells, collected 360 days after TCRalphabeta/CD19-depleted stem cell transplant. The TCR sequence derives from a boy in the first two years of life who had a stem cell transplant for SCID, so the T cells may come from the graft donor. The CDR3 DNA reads TGTGCCAGCAGTTTATTAGGTGGCAGGGGCAACGAGCAGTACTTC. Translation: CASSLLGGRGNEQYF.